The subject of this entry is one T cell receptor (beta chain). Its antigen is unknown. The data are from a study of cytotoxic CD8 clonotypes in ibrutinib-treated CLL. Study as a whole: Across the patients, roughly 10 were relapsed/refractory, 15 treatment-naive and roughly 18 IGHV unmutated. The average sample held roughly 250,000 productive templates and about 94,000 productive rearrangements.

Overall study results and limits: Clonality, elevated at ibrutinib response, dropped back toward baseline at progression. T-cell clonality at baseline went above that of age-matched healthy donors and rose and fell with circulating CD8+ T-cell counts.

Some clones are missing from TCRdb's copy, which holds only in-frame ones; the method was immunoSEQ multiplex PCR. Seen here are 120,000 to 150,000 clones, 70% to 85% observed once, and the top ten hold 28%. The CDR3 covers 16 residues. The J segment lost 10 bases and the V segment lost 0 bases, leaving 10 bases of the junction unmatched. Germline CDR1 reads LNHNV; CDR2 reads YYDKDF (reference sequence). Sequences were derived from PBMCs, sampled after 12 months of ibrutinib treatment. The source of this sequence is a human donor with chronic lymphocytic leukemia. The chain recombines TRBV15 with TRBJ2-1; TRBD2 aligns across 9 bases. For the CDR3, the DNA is TGTGCCACCAGCAGAGATCTAGTGGTAGCGGGAGCGGAGCAGTTCTTC. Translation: CATSRDLVVAGAEQFF. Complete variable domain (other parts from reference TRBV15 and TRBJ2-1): DAMVIQNPRYQVTQFGKPVTLSCSQTLNHNVMYWYQQKSSQAPKLLFHYYDKDFNNEADTPDNFQSRRPNTSFCFLDIRSPGLGDTAMYLCATSRDLVVAGAEQFFGPGTRLTVL.